This TCR beta chain was recovered during a study of cytotoxic CD8 clonotypes in ibrutinib-treated CLL. The overall study: The patient breakdown showed roughly 10 relapsed/refractory and about 16 treatment-naive cases, with approximately 18 IGHV unmutated.

Repertoires were generated with immunoSEQ multiplex PCR, while TCRdb's copy carries only in-frame clones and drops some. The table includes 200,000 to 250,000 clones, about 75% detected once. Cryopreserved PBMCs were the source of around 2 micrograms of genomic DNA, which went to TCR beta libraries. This specimen consisted of PBMCs, obtained after 12 months of ibrutinib treatment. This clonotype was sampled from a human donor with chronic lymphocytic leukemia.

CDR3 residues: CASSPRASSYNEQFF. In nucleotides, the CDR3 is TGTGCCAGCTCACCAAGGGCGTCCTCCTACAATGAGCAGTTCTTC. V is TRBV18 and J is TRBJ2-1; D unclear. The CDR3 has 15 amino acids. The germline CDR1 and CDR2 sequences are KGHSH and LQKENI. Trimming took off 2 bases at V and 0 bases at J, with 8 bases between the two ends.